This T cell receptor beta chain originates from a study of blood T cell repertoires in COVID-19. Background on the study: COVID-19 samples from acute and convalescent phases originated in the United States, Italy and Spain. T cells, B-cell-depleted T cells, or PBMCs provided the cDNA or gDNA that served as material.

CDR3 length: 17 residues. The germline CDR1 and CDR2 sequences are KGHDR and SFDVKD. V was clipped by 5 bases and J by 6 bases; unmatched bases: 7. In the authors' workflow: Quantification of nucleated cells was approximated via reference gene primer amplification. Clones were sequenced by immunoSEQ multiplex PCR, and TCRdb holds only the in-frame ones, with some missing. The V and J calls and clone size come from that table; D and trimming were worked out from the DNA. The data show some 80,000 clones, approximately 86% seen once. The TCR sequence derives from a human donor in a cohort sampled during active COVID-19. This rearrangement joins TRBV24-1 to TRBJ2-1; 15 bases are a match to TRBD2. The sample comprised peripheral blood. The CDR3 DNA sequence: TGTGCCACCAGTGGGACTAGCGGGGGGGCTGGGTCCAATGAGCAGTTCTTC. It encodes CATSGTSGGAGSNEQFF.